Presented here are 13 T cell receptor beta chains from one specimen sequenced in a study of blood T cell repertoires in COVID-19. Sequenced by immunoSEQ multiplex PCR; TCRdb stores in-frame clones only, minus some. The sample carries about 170,000 clones, about 88% recorded once. Sequencing used peripheral blood. Receptor source: a man aged 60 to 69 with COVID-19, enrolled during active disease.

This CDR3 is CASSLVRRGNSPLHF. The CDR3 nucleotides read TGTGCCAGCAGTTTGGTCAGAAGGGGTAATTCACCCCTCCACTTT. The V and J genes are TRBV28 and TRBJ1-6; possible D gene TRBD1, 5 bases. The length of the CDR3 is 15 residues. Germline CDR1 reads MDHEN; CDR2 reads SYDVKM. V lost 3 bases and J lost 6, with 12 bases in between.

The V call is TRBV6-5, the J call TRBJ1-2, with D possibly TRBD1 on 6 matching bases. CDR3 length: 13 amino acids. Trimming left V 2 bases short and J 7 bases short, with 11 bases between. Germline V gives CDR1 MNHEY, CDR2 SVGAGI. The CDR3 sequence is CASSYEGVGGYTF. The CDR3 coding sequence is TGTGCCAGCAGTTACGAGGGGGTTGGTGGCTACACCTTC.

The rearrangement joins TRBV9 to TRBJ1-5, with a possible D match to TRBD1 (5 bases). The CDR3 extends over 14 amino acids. V dropped 1 base and J dropped 3 bases, with 8 bases sitting between them. Germline loops: CDR1 SGDLS, CDR2 YYNGEE. The CDR3 DNA follows: TGTGCCAGCAGCGTACAGGGTAACAATCAGCCCCAGCATTTT. Encoded protein: CASSVQGNNQPQHF.

The rearrangement joins TRBV18 to TRBJ2-3; TRBD2 matches 11 bases. V lost 6 bases and J lost 4; bases outside the gene matches: 6. The CDR3 length is 15 residues. Germline V gives CDR1 KGHSH, CDR2 LQKENI. The CDR3: CASSVAGGPADTQYF. CDR3 DNA: TGTGCCAGCTCGGTAGCGGGAGGGCCGGCAGATACGCAGTATTTT.

The V and J genes are TRBV2 and TRBJ1-1, with 8 positions matching TRBD1. V dropped 6 bases and J dropped 1; count of bases not matched to a gene: 7. The CDR3 extends over 15 amino acids. Germline values: CDR1 SNHLY, CDR2 FYNNEI. CDR3 in DNA: TGTGCCAGCAGAAGGACAGGGAGTCCGAACACTGAAGCTTTCTTT. This translates into CASRRTGSPNTEAFF.

This clone was seen a few times. The CDR3 sequence: CASSYGTSGRTSYEQYF. In DNA, the CDR3 is TGTGCCAGCAGTTACGGGACTAGCGGGAGAACTTCCTACGAGCAGTACTTC. The chain uses TRBV6-2 or TRBV6-3 and TRBJ2-7; TRBD2 matches at 14 bases. Losses at the gene ends were 2 bases for V and 1 base for J; bases not matched to a gene: 4. Germline CDR1 MNHEY, CDR2 SVGEGT. The CDR3 spans 17 residues.

V and J are TRBV12-3 or TRBV12-4 and TRBJ2-1; TRBD2 agrees at 8 bases. There are 13 residues in the CDR3. V shed 8 bases and J 6 bases; nucleotides not matched to a gene: 6. CDR3 nucleotide sequence: TGTGCCAGCGGGCAGCGGGGGTTCAATGAGCAGTTCTTC. This translates into CASGQRGFNEQFF.

The V call is TRBV18, the J call TRBJ2-5; D is ambiguous. CDR1 and CDR2 (germline): KGHSH, LQKENI. CDR3 length: 15 amino acids. V was trimmed by 8 bases and J by 7 bases, leaving 23 bases between them. The CDR3 coding sequence is TGTGCCAGCGCCCCAGAGGATTTGCCATCTGCGACCCAGTACTTC. Its translation is CASAPEDLPSATQYF.

V gene TRBV25-1 combines with J gene TRBJ2-7; unclear D gene. This CDR3 comprises 14 residues. The V end lost 1 base, the J end lost 2 bases, and 9 bases lay between the germline ends. Germline CDR1 is MGHDK and CDR2 is SYGVNS. The CDR3 sequence: CASSEFRVPYEQYF. The CDR3 DNA follows: TGTGCCAGCAGTGAATTTAGAGTACCCTACGAGCAGTACTTC.

This chain connects TRBV6-2 or TRBV6-3 to TRBJ1-2; D gene ambiguous. Germline CDR1 and CDR2: MNHEY and SVGEGT. With 6 bases removed from V and 0 bases from J, the gap between germline ends came to 5 bases. The CDR3 runs 12 residues. DNA for the CDR3: TGTGCCAGCAGCCAGCCTAACTATGGCTACACCTTC. The encoded protein is CASSQPNYGYTF.

The CDR3 spells CASSLVGGQETQYF. Here the CDR3 DNA reads TGTGCCAGCAGCTTGGTGGGCGGGCAAGAGACCCAGTACTTC. This chain connects TRBV5-6 to TRBJ2-5; perhaps TRBD2 as D (5 bases). V gave up 0 bases and J gave up 2 bases, with 8 bases separating them. CDR3 length: 14 residues. The V gene's germline CDR1 is SGHDT and CDR2 YYEEEE.

The V and J genes are TRBV11-2 and TRBJ1-1, with TRBD1 matching 7 bases. The germline CDR1 and CDR2 sequences are SGHAT and FQNNGV. J was trimmed by 6 bases and V by 3 bases; bases with no gene match: 10. The CDR3 length is 15 residues. This CDR3 is CASSFLQGSRAEAFF. The CDR3 DNA follows: TGTGCCAGCAGCTTCCTACAGGGGTCCCGGGCTGAAGCTTTCTTT.

This chain connects TRBV6-2 or TRBV6-3 to TRBJ1-2, with TRBD1 matching 7 bases. The CDR3 has 13 residues. V was pared by 4 bases and J by 8 bases, with 7 bases of the junction left unmatched. Germline CDR1 reads MNHEY; CDR2 reads SVGEGT. In DNA, the CDR3 is TGTGCCAGCAGTTCCCCGGGGACAGCCGGCTACACCTTC. This encodes CASSSPGTAGYTF.